This TCR beta chain emerged from a study of blood T cell repertoires in COVID-19. Across the whole study: Spain, Italy and the United States supplied samples that represented acute and convalescent COVID-19. T cells, B-cell-depleted T cells, or PBMCs supplied cDNA or gDNA.

V lost 0 bases to trimming and J lost 3 bases; unmatched junction nucleotides: 2. CDR3 length: 13 residues. The V gene's germline CDR1 is GTSNPN and CDR2 SVGIG (reference sequence). In the original analysis: Estimates of nucleated cell counts were drawn from the amplification of reference gene primers. This table comes from immunoSEQ multiplex PCR, and its TCRdb copy is limited to in-frame clones, with some not included. V and J calls and clone size come straight from that table; D and trimming were deduced from the DNA. The sample lists 29,000 or so clones, around nine tenths occurring once. The sequencing sample was made of peripheral blood. The sequence was collected from a human donor in a cohort sampled during active COVID-19. The donor label of this sample is uncertain. The chain recombines TRBV30 with TRBJ2-7, with 7 positions matching TRBD2. CDR3 sequence (DNA): TGTGCCTGGAGTGTCAGCGGGAACTACGAGCAGTACTTC. Protein product: CAWSVSGNYEQYF.